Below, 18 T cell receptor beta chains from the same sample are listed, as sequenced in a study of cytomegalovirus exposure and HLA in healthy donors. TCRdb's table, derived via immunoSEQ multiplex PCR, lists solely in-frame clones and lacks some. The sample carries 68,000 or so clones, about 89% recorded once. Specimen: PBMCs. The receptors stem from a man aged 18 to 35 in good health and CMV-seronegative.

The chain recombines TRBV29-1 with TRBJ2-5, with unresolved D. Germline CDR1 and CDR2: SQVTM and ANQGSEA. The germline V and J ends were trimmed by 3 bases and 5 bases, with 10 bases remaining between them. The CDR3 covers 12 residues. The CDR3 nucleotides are TGCAGCGTTGAGGCAGGTCATGAGACCCAGTACTTC. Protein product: CSVEAGHETQYF.

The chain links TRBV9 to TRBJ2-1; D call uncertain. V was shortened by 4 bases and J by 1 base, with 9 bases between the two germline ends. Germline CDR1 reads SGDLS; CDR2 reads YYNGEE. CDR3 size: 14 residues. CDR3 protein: CASSPSASYNEQFF. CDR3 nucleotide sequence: TGTGCCAGCAGCCCTTCCGCGTCCTACAATGAGCAGTTCTTC.

The CDR3 protein is CASSARDRARETQYF. DNA for the CDR3: TGTGCCAGCAGTGCCCGGGACAGGGCCCGCGAGACCCAGTACTTC. The genes are TRBV28 and TRBJ2-5, with TRBD1 matching over 9 bases. The V gene's germline CDR1 is MDHEN and CDR2 SYDVKM. The CDR3 length is 15 residues. The trim removed 5 bases at V and 5 bases at J, leaving 9 bases unmatched.

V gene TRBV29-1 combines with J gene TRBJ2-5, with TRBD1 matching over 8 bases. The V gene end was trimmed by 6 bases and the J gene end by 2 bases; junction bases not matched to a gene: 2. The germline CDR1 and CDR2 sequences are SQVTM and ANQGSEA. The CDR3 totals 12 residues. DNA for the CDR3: TGCAGCGTGAGGACAGGGCAAGAGACCCAGTACTTC. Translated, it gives CSVRTGQETQYF.

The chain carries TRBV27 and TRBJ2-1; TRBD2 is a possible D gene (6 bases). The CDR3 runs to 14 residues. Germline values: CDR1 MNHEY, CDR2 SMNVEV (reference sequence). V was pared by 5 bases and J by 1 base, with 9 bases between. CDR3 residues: CASSESGSYNEQFF. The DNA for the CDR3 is TGTGCCAGCAGTGAGAGCGGGTCCTACAATGAGCAGTTCTTC.

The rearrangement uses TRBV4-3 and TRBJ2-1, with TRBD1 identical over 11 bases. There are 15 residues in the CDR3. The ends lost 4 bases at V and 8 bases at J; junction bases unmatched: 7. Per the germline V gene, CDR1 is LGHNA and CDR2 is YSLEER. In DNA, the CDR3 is TGCGCCAGCAGCCCGTGGGACAGGGGGAAGGATGAGCAGTTCTTC. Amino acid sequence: CASSPWDRGKDEQFF.

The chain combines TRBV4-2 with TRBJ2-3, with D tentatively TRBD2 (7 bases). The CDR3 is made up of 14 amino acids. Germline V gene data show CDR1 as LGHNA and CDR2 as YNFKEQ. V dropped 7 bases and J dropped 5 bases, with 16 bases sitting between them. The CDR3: CASTKGGDQDTQYF. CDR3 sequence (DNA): TGTGCCAGCACCAAGGGGGGGGATCAAGATACGCAGTATTTT.

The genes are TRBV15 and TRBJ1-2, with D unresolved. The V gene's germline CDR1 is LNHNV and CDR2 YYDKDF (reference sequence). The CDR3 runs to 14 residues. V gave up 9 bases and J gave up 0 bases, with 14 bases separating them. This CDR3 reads CATRPGSTNYGYTF. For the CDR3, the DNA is TGTGCCACGCGACCGGGATCCACTAACTATGGCTACACCTTC.

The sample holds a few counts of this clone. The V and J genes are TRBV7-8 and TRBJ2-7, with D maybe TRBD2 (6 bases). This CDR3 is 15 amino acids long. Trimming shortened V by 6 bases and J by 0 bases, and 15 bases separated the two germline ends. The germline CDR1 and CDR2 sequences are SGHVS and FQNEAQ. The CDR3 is CASRRRGGDSYEQYF. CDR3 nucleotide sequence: TGTGCCAGCAGGAGACGCGGAGGGGACTCCTACGAGCAGTACTTC. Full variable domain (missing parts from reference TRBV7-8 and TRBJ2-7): GAGVSQSPRYKVAKRGQDVALRCDPISGHVSLFWYQQALGQGPEFLTYFQNEAQLDKSGLPSDRFFAERPEGSVSTLKIQRTQQEDSAVYLCASRRRGGDSYEQYFGPGTRLTVT.

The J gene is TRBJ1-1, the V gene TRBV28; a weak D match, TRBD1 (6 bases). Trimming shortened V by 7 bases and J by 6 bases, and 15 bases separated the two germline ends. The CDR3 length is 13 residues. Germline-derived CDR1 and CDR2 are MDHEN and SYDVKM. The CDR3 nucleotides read TGTGCCAGCACCGAAACAGGGTTTTCTGAAGCTTTCTTT. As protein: CASTETGFSEAFF.

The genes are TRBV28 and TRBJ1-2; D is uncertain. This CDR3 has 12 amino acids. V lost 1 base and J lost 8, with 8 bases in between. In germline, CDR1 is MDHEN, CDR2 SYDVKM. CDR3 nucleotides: TGTGCCAGCAGTTTATCGGGAGCGGGCTACACCTTC. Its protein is CASSLSGAGYTF.

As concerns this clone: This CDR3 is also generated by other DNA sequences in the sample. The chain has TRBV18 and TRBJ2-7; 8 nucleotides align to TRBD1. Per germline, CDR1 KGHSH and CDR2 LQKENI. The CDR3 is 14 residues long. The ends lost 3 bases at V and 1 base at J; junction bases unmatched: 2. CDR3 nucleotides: TGTGCCAGCTCACCCGGGACAGGATCCTACGAGCAGTACTTC. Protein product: CASSPGTGSYEQYF.

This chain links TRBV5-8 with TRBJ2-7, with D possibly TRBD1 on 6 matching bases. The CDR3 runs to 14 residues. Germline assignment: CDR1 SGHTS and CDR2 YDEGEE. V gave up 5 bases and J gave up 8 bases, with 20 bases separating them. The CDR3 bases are TGTGCCAGCAGTTCCGATTTACAGGGCAATAAGCAGTACTTC. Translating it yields CASSSDLQGNKQYF.

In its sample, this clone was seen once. The CDR3 DNA follows: TGTGCCAGCAGCGTAGCCCTCCACACTGAAGCTTTCTTT. Protein sequence: CASSVALHTEAFF. The gene calls are TRBV9 and TRBJ1-1; D gene unclear. This CDR3 comprises 13 residues. Germline V lookup: CDR1 SGDLS, CDR2 YYNGEE. V lost 0 bases to trimming and J lost 3 bases, with 6 bases between them.

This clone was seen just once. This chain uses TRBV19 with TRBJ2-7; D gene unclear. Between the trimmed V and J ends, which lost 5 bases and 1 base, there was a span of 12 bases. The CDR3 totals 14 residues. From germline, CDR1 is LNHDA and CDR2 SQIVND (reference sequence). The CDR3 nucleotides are TGTGCCAGTAGTGCAAGAGAAAAATCCTACGAGCAGTACTTC. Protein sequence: CASSAREKSYEQYF.

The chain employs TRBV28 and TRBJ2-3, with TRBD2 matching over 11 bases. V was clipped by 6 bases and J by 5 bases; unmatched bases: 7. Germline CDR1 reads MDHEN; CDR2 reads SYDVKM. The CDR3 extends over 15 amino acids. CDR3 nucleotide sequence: TGTGCCAGCAGCTACCTAGCGGGAGGCCGAGATACGCAGTATTTT. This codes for CASSYLAGGRDTQYF.

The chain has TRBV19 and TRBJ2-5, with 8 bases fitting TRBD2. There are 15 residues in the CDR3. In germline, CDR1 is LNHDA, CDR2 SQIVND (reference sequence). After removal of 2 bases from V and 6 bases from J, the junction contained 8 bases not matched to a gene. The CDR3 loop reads CASSIKTGLVKTQYF. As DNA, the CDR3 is TGTGCCAGTAGTATAAAAACGGGACTAGTAAAGACCCAGTACTTC. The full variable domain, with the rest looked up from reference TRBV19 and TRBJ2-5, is DGGITQSPKYLFRKEGQNVTLSCEQNLNHDAMYWYRQDPGQGLRLIYYSQIVNDFQKGDIAEGYSVSREKKESFPLTVTSAQKNPTAFYLCASSIKTGLVKTQYFGPGTRLLVL.

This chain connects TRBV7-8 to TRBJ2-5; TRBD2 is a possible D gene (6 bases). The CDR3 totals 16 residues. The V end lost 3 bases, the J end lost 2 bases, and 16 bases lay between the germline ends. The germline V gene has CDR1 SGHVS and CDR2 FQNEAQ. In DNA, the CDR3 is TGTGCCAGCAGCTTGAGGGATGTGGGGGGTCAAGAGACCCAGTACTTC. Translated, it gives CASSLRDVGGQETQYF.